The 5 T cell receptor beta chains presented below share a single source sample, sequenced in a study of blood T cell repertoires in COVID-19. Data came from immunoSEQ multiplex PCR; TCRdb stores just in-frame clones and leaves some out. The sample contains approximately 210,000 clones, 84% of which appear only once. The sample taken for sequencing was peripheral blood. Every receptor here comes from a woman in her forties or fifties with active or convalescent COVID-19.

This chain uses TRBV5-1 with TRBJ1-5; D gene unclear. The CDR3 extends over 13 amino acids. CDR1 is SGHRS, CDR2 YFSETQ, per germline. V lost 4 bases and J 9 bases, leaving 14 bases between the germline ends. The CDR3 region has the DNA TGCGCCAGCAGCGCCGAGGGAATTGGGCCCCAGCATTTT. This gives the protein CASSAEGIGPQHF.

The rearrangement joins TRBV7-6 to TRBJ2-3, with TRBD2 matching 7 bases. The V and J ends lost 6 bases and 5 bases, in that order; junction bases with no gene match: 11. The CDR3 is 15 residues long. Germline V gene lookup returns CDR1 SGHVS and CDR2 FNYEAQ. This chain's CDR3 is CASSGASGDEDTQYF. As DNA, the CDR3 is TGTGCCAGCAGTGGGGCCAGCGGGGACGAAGATACGCAGTATTTT.

The chain links TRBV4-2 to TRBJ2-1; 11 bases are a match to TRBD2. This CDR3 is 18 amino acids long. The germline CDR1 and CDR2 sequences are LGHNA and YNFKEQ. With 0 bases clipped from V and 4 bases from J, the junction kept 8 bases outside the gene matches. CDR3 nucleotides: TGTGCCAGCAGCCAAGATGGGACCCTAGCGGGGGGATACAATGAGCAGTTCTTC. It is translated as CASSQDGTLAGGYNEQFF.

J is TRBJ2-3 and V is TRBV6-6, with TRBD2 as a possible D gene (6 bases). The CDR3 is made up of 15 amino acids. CDR1 and CDR2 (germline): MNHNY, SVGAGI (reference sequence). V was pared by 8 bases and J by 1 base, with 16 bases between. The CDR3 spells CASGFGDLRTDTQYF. DNA of the CDR3: TGTGCCAGCGGTTTCGGGGACTTGCGCACAGATACGCAGTATTTT.

The V and J genes are TRBV19 and TRBJ1-1; 9 bases are a match to TRBD1. V lost 1 base, J lost 5 bases, and 8 bases stayed unmatched. CDR1 and CDR2 (germline): LNHDA, SQIVND (reference sequence). CDR3 length: 16 residues. CDR3 sequence (DNA): TGTGCCAGTAGTATAGTTCCCGGGACAGGGAGAACTGAAGCTTTCTTT. This codes for CASSIVPGTGRTEAFF.